The next 28 T cell receptor beta chains were all read from a single sample in a study of T cells in localized non-small cell lung cancer. The repertoire was sequenced with immunoSEQ multiplex PCR; TCRdb's copy has only in-frame clones and lacks some. Of 90,000 to 100,000 clones detected, approximately 91% appear once; the ten largest clones hold over 4%. Source: PBMCs, taken before any cancer treatment. All receptors derive from a woman between 35 and 75 years old with stage II squamous cell lung carcinoma.

This clone was seen more than once but under ten times. The CDR3 sequence: CASSIRGNQPQHF. The CDR3 coding sequence is TGTGCCAGCAGCATTAGGGGCAATCAGCCCCAGCATTTT. This chain uses TRBV27 with TRBJ1-5; D remains ambiguous. The CDR3 has 13 residues. V gave up 6 bases and J gave up 2 bases, with 8 bases separating them. Germline V CDR1 and CDR2: MNHEY, SMNVEV (reference sequence).

This chain uses TRBV6-1 with TRBJ1-2; weak D call: TRBD1 (5 bases). The length of the CDR3 is 14 residues. In germline, CDR1 is MNHNS, CDR2 SASEGT. Between the trimmed V and J ends, which lost 3 bases and 3 bases, there was a span of 11 bases. Here the CDR3 reads CASSDGASHYGYTF. CDR3 coding DNA: TGTGCCAGCAGTGATGGGGCCTCTCACTATGGCTACACCTTC.

The chain is built from TRBV7-9 and TRBJ2-7; unclear D gene. This CDR3 spans 16 amino acids. CDR1 is SEHNR and CDR2 is FQNEAQ in the germline V gene (reference sequence). V gave up 1 base and J gave up 1 base, with 14 bases separating them. CDR3 region: CASSLDRLGGSYEQYF. The CDR3 DNA is TGTGCCAGCAGCTTAGATCGTTTGGGCGGTTCCTACGAGCAGTACTTC.

This clone was found a few times. This chain uses TRBV19 with TRBJ2-5; tentatively, D is TRBD2 (6 bases). V lost 6 bases to trimming and J lost 4 bases, with 12 bases between them. The germline CDR1 and CDR2 sequences are LNHDA and SQIVND (reference sequence). This CDR3 comprises 13 residues. CDR3 sequence (DNA): TGTGCCAGTAGGGGGGACTTCCGAGAGACCCAGTACTTC. Protein product: CASRGDFRETQYF.

The sample holds one count of this clone. The chain is built from TRBV19 and TRBJ2-7; 9 bases are a match to TRBD1. Germline loops: CDR1 LNHDA, CDR2 SQIVND (reference sequence). This CDR3 spans 17 amino acids. With 2 bases clipped from V and 3 bases from J, the junction kept 11 bases outside the gene matches. Here the CDR3 reads CASSISGQGPSFYEQYF. The CDR3 DNA reads TGTGCCAGTAGTATATCGGGACAGGGACCAAGCTTCTACGAGCAGTACTTC.

This clone came up once. The J gene is TRBJ1-2, the V gene TRBV30; no firm D call. Germline V lookup: CDR1 GTSNPN, CDR2 SVGIG (reference sequence). The V gene lost 0 bases and the J gene lost 8 bases, with 25 bases spanning the gap. The CDR3 covers 17 residues. The CDR3 region has the DNA TGTGCCTGGAGTGTAGTCTCGGCAGCCCTTTCCCGTATCGGCTACACCTTC. This sequence encodes CAWSVVSAALSRIGYTF. Full variable domain (remainder filled in from reference TRBV30 and TRBJ1-2): SQTIHQWPATLVQPVGSPLSLECTVEGTSNPNLYWYRQAAGRGLQLLFYSVGIGQISSEVPQNLSASRPQDRQFILSSKKLLLSDSGFYLCAWSVVSAALSRIGYTFGSGTRLTVV.

The chain combines TRBV6-1 with TRBJ1-2, with 9 bases aligning to TRBD1. Germline CDR1 reads MNHNS; CDR2 reads SASEGT. Trimming took 2 bases from V and 6 from J; bases not matched to a gene: 4. The CDR3 has 14 amino acids. CDR3 protein: CASSETGGAHGYTF. In DNA form, the CDR3 reads TGTGCCAGCAGTGAAACAGGGGGCGCCCATGGCTACACCTTC.

The chain has TRBV4-1 and TRBJ2-7; 10 bases map to TRBD1. Germline CDR1 and CDR2: MGHRA and YSYEKL. The CDR3 covers 16 residues. Trimming removed 1 base from V and 7 bases from J; junction bases left unmatched: 10. DNA for the CDR3: TGCGCCAGCAGCCAAGCGACGGGACAGGGGCCGGTTGAGCAGTACTTC. Its translation: CASSQATGQGPVEQYF.

The rearrangement uses TRBV11-2 and TRBJ1-6; no clear D. The CDR3 sequence is 15 residues long. V was clipped by 0 bases and J by 7 bases, with 10 bases between them. Germline CDR1 is SGHAT and CDR2 is FQNNGV. The CDR3 is CASSLDPNYNSPLHF. The CDR3 region has the DNA TGTGCCAGCAGCTTAGATCCTAACTACAATTCACCCCTCCACTTT.

The chain recombines TRBV4-2 with TRBJ1-1, with TRBD1 matching 8 bases. The V gene's germline CDR1 is LGHNA and CDR2 YNFKEQ. There are 16 residues in the CDR3. V gave up 3 bases and J gave up 4 bases; unmatched junction bases: 10. The CDR3 sequence is CASSQSHRGVGTEAFF. CDR3 in DNA: TGTGCCAGCAGCCAGAGCCACAGGGGGGTCGGCACTGAAGCTTTCTTT.

The rearrangement uses TRBV11-2 and TRBJ1-2; D is unclear. V gave up 4 bases and J gave up 4 bases, with 10 bases separating them. Looked up from germline, CDR1 is SGHAT and CDR2 is FQNNGV. The CDR3 extends over 13 amino acids. For the CDR3, the DNA is TGTGCCAGCAGCTCGCCGACATTCTATGGCTACACCTTC. This gives the protein CASSSPTFYGYTF.

In this sample, this clone turned up once. The V gene is TRBV18, the J gene TRBJ1-5; 9 nucleotides line up with TRBD1. CDR1 is KGHSH, CDR2 LQKENI, per germline. The CDR3 is made up of 16 amino acids. V was clipped by 3 bases and J by 5 bases; unmatched bases: 8. The CDR3 protein is CASSPSGTGRDQPQHF. The CDR3 DNA reads TGTGCCAGCTCACCGTCGGGGACAGGGAGAGATCAGCCCCAGCATTTT.

The chain joins TRBV5-4 to TRBJ2-7; D possibly matches TRBD1 or TRBD2 (5 bases each). CDR1 is SGHNT and CDR2 is YYREEE in the germline V gene (reference sequence). The CDR3 has 14 residues. Between the trimmed V and J ends, which lost 4 bases and 0 bases, there was a span of 11 bases. CDR3 amino acids: CASSRGTGSYEQYF. The CDR3 nucleotides are TGTGCCAGCAGCCGAGGGACGGGCTCCTACGAGCAGTACTTC.

The chain uses TRBV29-1 and TRBJ2-1; TRBD2 might be the D (6 bases). The V gene's germline CDR1 is SQVTM and CDR2 ANQGSEA. This CDR3 comprises 12 residues. The CDR3, as DNA: TGCAGTGTGAGGACCGCGGGACTTGAGCAGTTCTTC. Its protein is CSVRTAGLEQFF.

This sequence joins TRBV6-5 and TRBJ1-2, with TRBD1 as a possible D gene (6 bases). The CDR3 extends over 14 amino acids. Germline V CDR1 and CDR2: MNHEY, SVGAGI. V was cut by 5 bases and J by 6 bases, with 16 bases left in between. CDR3 region: CASSNGGGRDGYTF. CDR3 DNA sequence: TGTGCCAGCAGTAACGGGGGGGGCCGGGATGGCTACACCTTC.

As DNA, the CDR3 is TGTGCCAGCAGCTCGAGGGGCAGGGAGGCTGGAAACACCATATATTTT. Its translation: CASSSRGREAGNTIYF. This chain links TRBV7-6 with TRBJ1-3; D might be TRBD1 (5 bases). V was pared by 4 bases and J by 2 bases, with 15 bases between. Germline V lookup: CDR1 SGHVS, CDR2 FNYEAQ. The CDR3 spans 16 residues.

About this clone: The sample carries other DNA sequences with the same CDR3. This chain links TRBV5-1 with TRBJ1-1, with D possibly matching TRBD1 (6 bases). This CDR3 spans 14 amino acids. The V gene lost 4 bases and the J gene lost 5 bases, with 15 bases spanning the gap. Looked up from germline, CDR1 is SGHRS and CDR2 is YFSETQ. CDR3 residues: CASSLRQGGTEAFF. CDR3 sequence (DNA): TGCGCCAGCAGCCTCCGTCAAGGGGGGACTGAAGCTTTCTTT.

The rearrangement joins TRBV30 to TRBJ2-2; D remains unclear. The germline V gene encodes CDR1 GTSNPN and CDR2 SVGIG (reference sequence). V was shortened by 0 bases and J by 5 bases, with 7 bases between the two germline ends. This CDR3 is 13 amino acids long. CDR3 protein: CAWSVGKTGELFF. The CDR3 bases are TGTGCCTGGAGTGTAGGCAAGACCGGGGAGCTGTTTTTT.

V usage is TRBV7-9 and J usage is TRBJ1-5; 7 nucleotides match TRBD1. Germline CDR1 reads SEHNR; CDR2 reads FQNEAQ (reference sequence). This CDR3 is 14 amino acids long. With V trimmed by 5 bases and J by 5 bases, 6 bases remained unmatched. The CDR3 here is CASSMGQKDQPQHF. The CDR3 coding sequence is TGTGCCAGCAGCATGGGACAGAAGGATCAGCCCCAGCATTTT.

This clone was seen a single time. The chain has TRBV2 and TRBJ2-1; a possible D gene is TRBD1 (6 bases). CDR3 size: 14 residues. CDR1 is SNHLY and CDR2 is FYNNEI in the germline V gene. Deletions cut 4 bases from V and 8 bases from J, with 15 bases between. In nucleotides, the CDR3 is TGTGCCAGCAGTGGAGGGTCCAGGGGTCATGAGCAGTTCTTC. Translating it yields CASSGGSRGHEQFF. The variable domain in full, completed from reference TRBV2 and TRBJ2-1, reads EPEVTQTPSHQVTQMGQEVILRCVPISNHLYFYWYRQILGQKVEFLVSFYNNEISEKSEIFDDQFSVERPDGSNFTLKIRSTKLEDSAMYFCASSGGSRGHEQFFGPGTRLTVL.

This rearrangement joins TRBV6-6 to TRBJ2-2; no definite D call. Trimming cost V 2 bases and J 7 bases, with 14 bases left between them. The length of the CDR3 is 15 residues. The germline V gene has CDR1 MNHNY and CDR2 SVGAGI (reference sequence). The CDR3 coding sequence is TGTGCCAGCAGTTACGCTCCCTCGTTGGTCGGGGAGCTGTTTTTT. Translated: CASSYAPSLVGELFF.

A word on this clone: Different DNA sequences within this sample yield the same CDR3. As DNA, the CDR3 is TGTGCCAGTAGTAGGCAGCGCAACTATGGCTACACCTTC. This sequence encodes CASSRQRNYGYTF. The chain has TRBV19 and TRBJ1-2; D not resolved. V shed 4 bases and J shed 2 bases, with 8 bases lying between them. The CDR3 totals 13 residues. Germline lookup yields CDR1 LNHDA and CDR2 SQIVND (reference sequence). Drawing the rest from reference TRBV19 and TRBJ1-2, the complete variable domain is DGGITQSPKYLFRKEGQNVTLSCEQNLNHDAMYWYRQDPGQGLRLIYYSQIVNDFQKGDIAEGYSVSREKKESFPLTVTSAQKNPTAFYLCASSRQRNYGYTFGSGTRLTVV.

V usage is TRBV7-9 and J usage is TRBJ1-2; D is uncertain. The V end lost 0 bases, the J end lost 4 bases, and 15 bases lay between the germline ends. From germline, CDR1 is SEHNR and CDR2 FQNEAQ (reference sequence). This CDR3 spans 16 amino acids. The CDR3 DNA reads as TGTGCCAGCAGCTTAGCAGACCTAAACTGGAGCTATGGCTACACCTTC. Translating it yields CASSLADLNWSYGYTF.

This sequence joins TRBV7-9 and TRBJ2-5; perhaps TRBD1 as D (6 bases). The CDR3 consists of 14 residues. Germline-derived CDR1 and CDR2 are SEHNR and FQNEAQ (reference sequence). V was trimmed by 5 bases and J by 2 bases, leaving 12 bases between them. The DNA of the CDR3 is TGTGCCAGCAGCCCCCGAGGACAGCAAGAGACCCAGTACTTC. This gives the protein CASSPRGQQETQYF.

The V and J genes are TRBV19 and TRBJ1-1; 8 nucleotides agree with TRBD1. CDR3 length: 16 amino acids. From germline, CDR1 is LNHDA and CDR2 SQIVND (reference sequence). V lost 6 bases to trimming and J lost 8 bases; unmatched junction nucleotides: 17. This chain's CDR3 is CASSLGQVKVSGEAFF. CDR3 bases: TGTGCCAGTAGCCTGGGACAGGTCAAGGTTTCGGGCGAAGCTTTCTTT.

This clone was detected only a few times. The genes are TRBV6-1 and TRBJ2-7; D is ambiguous. CDR1 and CDR2 from the germline V gene are MNHNS and SASEGT. The V end lost 4 bases, the J end lost 3 bases, and 13 bases lay between the germline ends. CDR3 length equals 14 residues. DNA of the CDR3: TGTGCCAGCAGTGTAGAACAGCCTTACTACGAGCAGTACTTC. Translation gives CASSVEQPYYEQYF.

This clone was counted between two and nine times. The genes are TRBV10-1 and TRBJ1-5; D gene unclear. Germline V gives CDR1 WNHNN, CDR2 SYGVQD (reference sequence). V lost 5 bases to trimming and J lost 6 bases, with 14 bases between them. CDR3 length: 14 residues. For the CDR3, the DNA is TGCGCCAGCAGTTCGGGAGCATCAGGTCAGCCCCAGCATTTT. It is translated as CASSSGASGQPQHF.

The chain employs TRBV6-6 and TRBJ2-5; the match to TRBD2 covers 10 bases. CDR1 is MNHNY and CDR2 is SVGAGI in the germline V gene (reference sequence). Trimming at V came to 2 bases and at J to 4 bases, leaving 4 bases not matched to a gene. The CDR3 is made up of 15 amino acids. The CDR3 DNA sequence: TGTGCCAGCAGTTACGAGCGGGGGGGCACAGAGACCCAGTACTTC. Protein sequence: CASSYERGGTETQYF.